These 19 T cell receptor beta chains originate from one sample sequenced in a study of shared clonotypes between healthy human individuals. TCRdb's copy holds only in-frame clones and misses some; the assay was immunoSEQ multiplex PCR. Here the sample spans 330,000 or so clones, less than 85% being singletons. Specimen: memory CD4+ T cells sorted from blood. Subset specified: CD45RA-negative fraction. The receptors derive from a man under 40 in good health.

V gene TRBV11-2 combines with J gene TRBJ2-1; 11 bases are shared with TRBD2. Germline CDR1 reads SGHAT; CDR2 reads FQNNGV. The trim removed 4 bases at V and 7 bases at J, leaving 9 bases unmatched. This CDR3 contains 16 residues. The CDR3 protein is CASSSRGSGRVNEQFF. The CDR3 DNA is TGTGCCAGCAGCTCCCGGGGTAGCGGGAGGGTTAATGAGCAGTTCTTC.

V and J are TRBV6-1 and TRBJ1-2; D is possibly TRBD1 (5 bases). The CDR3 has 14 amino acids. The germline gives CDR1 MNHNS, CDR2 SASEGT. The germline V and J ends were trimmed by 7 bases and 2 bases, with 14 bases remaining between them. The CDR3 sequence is CASNSGPGNYGYTF. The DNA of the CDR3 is TGTGCCAGCAATTCCGGGCCAGGGAACTATGGCTACACCTTC.

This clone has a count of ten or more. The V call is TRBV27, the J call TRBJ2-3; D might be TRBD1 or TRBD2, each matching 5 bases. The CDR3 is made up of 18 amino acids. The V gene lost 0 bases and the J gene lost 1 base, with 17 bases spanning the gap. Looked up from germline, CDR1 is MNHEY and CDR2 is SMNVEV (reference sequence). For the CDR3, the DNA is TGTGCCAGCAGTTTATCGGGACCTCAGGGAGCGGGCACAGATACGCAGTATTTT. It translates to CASSLSGPQGAGTDTQYF.

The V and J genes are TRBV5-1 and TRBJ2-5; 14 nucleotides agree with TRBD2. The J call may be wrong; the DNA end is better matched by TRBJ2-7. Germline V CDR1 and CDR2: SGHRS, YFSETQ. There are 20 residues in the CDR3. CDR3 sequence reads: CASSSPPGTSGRQFFYEQYF. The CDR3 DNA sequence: TGCGCCAGCAGCTCCCCCCCCGGGACTAGCGGGAGACAATTCTTCTACGAGCAGTACTTC.

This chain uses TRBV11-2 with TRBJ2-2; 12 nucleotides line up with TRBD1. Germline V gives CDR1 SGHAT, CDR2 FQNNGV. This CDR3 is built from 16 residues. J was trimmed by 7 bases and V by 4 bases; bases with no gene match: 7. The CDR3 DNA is TGTGCCAGCAGCTGGGGACAGGGGGCGAATGTCGGGGAGCTGTTTTTT. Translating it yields CASSWGQGANVGELFF.

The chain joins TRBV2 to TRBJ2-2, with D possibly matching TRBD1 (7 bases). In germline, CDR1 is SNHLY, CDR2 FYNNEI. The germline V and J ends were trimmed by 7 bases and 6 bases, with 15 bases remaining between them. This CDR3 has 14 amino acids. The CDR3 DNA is TGTGCCAGCAAGGACGACAGGGAGGCCGGGGAGCTGTTTTTT. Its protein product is CASKDDREAGELFF.

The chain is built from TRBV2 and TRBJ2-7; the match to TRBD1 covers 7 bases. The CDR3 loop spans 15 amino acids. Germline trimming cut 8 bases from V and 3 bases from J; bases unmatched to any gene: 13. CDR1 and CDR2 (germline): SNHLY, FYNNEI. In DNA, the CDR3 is TGTGCCAGCTTCAGTGGCCCGGGACAGTACTACGAGCAGTACTTC. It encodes CASFSGPGQYYEQYF. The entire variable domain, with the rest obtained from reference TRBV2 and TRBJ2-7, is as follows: EPEVTQTPSHQVTQMGQEVILRCVPISNHLYFYWYRQILGQKVEFLVSFYNNEISEKSEIFDDQFSVERPDGSNFTLKIRSTKLEDSAMYFCASFSGPGQYYEQYFGPGTRLTVT.

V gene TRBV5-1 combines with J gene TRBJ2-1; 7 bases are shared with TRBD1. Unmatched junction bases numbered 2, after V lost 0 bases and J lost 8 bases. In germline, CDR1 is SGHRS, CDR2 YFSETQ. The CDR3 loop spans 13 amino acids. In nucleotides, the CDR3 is TGCGCCAGCAGCTTGGACCAGGGGGATGAGCAGTTCTTC. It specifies CASSLDQGDEQFF.

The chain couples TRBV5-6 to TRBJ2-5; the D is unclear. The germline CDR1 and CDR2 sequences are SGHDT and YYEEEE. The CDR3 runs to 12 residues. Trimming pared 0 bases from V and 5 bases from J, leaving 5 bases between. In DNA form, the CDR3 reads TGTGCCAGCAGCTTGGGGGCGGAGACCCAGTACTTC. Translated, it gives CASSLGAETQYF.

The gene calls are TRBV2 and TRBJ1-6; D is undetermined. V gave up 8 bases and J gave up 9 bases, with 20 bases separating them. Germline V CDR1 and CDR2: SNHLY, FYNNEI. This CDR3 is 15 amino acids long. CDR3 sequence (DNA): TGTGCCAGCGCCCCTGGCAACCTGCTAGGTTCACCCCTCCACTTT. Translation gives CASAPGNLLGSPLHF.

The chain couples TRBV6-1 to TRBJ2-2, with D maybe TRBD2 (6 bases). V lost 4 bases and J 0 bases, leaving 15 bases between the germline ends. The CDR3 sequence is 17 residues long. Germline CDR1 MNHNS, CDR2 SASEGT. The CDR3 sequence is CASSASSAPSNTGELFF. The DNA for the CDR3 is TGTGCCAGCAGTGCTTCTAGCGCCCCCTCGAACACCGGGGAGCTGTTTTTT.

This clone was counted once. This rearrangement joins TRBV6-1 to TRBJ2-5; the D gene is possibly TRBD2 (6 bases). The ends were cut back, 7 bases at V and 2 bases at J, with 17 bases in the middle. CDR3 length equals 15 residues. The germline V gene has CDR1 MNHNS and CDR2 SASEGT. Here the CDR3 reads CASTVNTGDQETQYF. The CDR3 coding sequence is TGTGCCAGCACTGTCAACACGGGGGATCAAGAGACCCAGTACTTC.

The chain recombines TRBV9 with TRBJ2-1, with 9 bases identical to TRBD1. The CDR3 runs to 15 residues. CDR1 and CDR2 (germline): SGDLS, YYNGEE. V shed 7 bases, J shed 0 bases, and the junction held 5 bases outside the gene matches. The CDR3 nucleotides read TGTGCCAGCGGACAGACAGGGGGCTCCTACAATGAGCAGTTCTTC. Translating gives CASGQTGGSYNEQFF.

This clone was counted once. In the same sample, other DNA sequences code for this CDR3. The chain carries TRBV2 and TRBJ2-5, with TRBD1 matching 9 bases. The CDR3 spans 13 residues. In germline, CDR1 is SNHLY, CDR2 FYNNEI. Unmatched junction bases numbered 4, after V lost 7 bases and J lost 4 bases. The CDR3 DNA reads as TGTGCCAGCACCGGGACAGGGCGAGAGACCCAGTACTTC. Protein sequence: CASTGTGRETQYF.

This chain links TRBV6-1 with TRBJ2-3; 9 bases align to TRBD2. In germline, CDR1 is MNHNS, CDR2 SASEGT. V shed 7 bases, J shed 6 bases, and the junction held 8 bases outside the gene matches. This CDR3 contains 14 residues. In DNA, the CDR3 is TGTGCCAGCAAGAATAGCGGGAGTATTGATACGCAGTATTTT. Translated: CASKNSGSIDTQYF.

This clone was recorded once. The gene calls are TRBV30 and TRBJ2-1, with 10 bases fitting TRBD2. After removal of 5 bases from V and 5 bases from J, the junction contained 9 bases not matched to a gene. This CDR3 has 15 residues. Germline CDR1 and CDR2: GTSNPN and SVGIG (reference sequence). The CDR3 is CAWANGLAGDNEQFF. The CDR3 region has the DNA TGTGCCTGGGCGAACGGGCTAGCGGGAGACAATGAGCAGTTCTTC. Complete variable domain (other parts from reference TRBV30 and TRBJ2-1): SQTIHQWPATLVQPVGSPLSLECTVEGTSNPNLYWYRQAAGRGLQLLFYSVGIGQISSEVPQNLSASRPQDRQFILSSKKLLLSDSGFYLCAWANGLAGDNEQFFGPGTRLTVL.

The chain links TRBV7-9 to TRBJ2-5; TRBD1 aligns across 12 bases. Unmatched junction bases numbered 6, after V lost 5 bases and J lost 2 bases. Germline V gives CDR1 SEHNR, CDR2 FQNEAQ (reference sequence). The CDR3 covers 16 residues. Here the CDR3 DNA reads TGTGCCAGCAGCCTGCCGGGACAGGGGGCACAAGAGACCCAGTACTTC. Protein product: CASSLPGQGAQETQYF.

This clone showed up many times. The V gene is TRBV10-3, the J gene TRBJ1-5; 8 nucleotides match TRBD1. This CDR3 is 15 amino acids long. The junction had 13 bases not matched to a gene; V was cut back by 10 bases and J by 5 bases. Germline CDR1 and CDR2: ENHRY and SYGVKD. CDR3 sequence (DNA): TGTGCCACCAGCCTGACAGGGGAAAGGGATCAGCCCCAGCATTTT. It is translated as CATSLTGERDQPQHF.

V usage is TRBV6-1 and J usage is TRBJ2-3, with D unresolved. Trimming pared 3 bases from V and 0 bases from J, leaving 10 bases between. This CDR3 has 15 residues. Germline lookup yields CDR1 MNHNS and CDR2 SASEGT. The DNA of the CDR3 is TGTGCCAGCAGTGACACAGCCGCTAGCACAGATACGCAGTATTTT. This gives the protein CASSDTAASTDTQYF.